The 32 T cell receptor beta chains reported below all come from one sample, sequenced in a study of regulatory T cells in long-lasting Graves disease. Arm-PCR with iRepertoire HTBI primers amplified the CDR3 regions for these TCR beta libraries. A single record per CDR3 protein comes from TCRdb applying MiXCR to the multiplex PCR reads. Here the sample spans roughly 350,000 distinct CDR3 sequences, about a sixth being singletons. Time point defined: newly diagnosed GD, antithyroid drugs for less than 3 months. PBMCs were the source of the RNA used for TCR sequencing. This sample also appeared in a second study, on T cells in Graves' hyperthyroidism and ophthalmopathy.

The sample here was peripheral blood mononuclear cells (PBMCs), taken at new diagnosis, from a patient treated with antithyroid drugs. Receptors were obtained from a woman under 30 with Graves disease.

This clonotype was observed a few times. This sequence joins TRBV6-2 or TRBV6-3 and TRBJ1-6, with D possibly matching TRBD1 (6 bases). CDR1 is MNHEY, CDR2 SVGEGT, per germline. The V and J ends lost 5 bases and 0 bases respectively, with 17 bases between them. The CDR3 spans 18 residues. CDR3 in amino acids: CASSQPTGPSSYNSPLHF. The DNA of the CDR3 is TGTGCCAGCAGTCAACCGACAGGCCCGAGCTCCTATAATTCACCCCTCCACTTT.

The rearrangement links TRBV6-4 to TRBJ2-2, with D possibly being TRBD1 (6 bases). The CDR3 totals 15 residues. V lost 0 bases, J lost 4 bases, and 9 bases lay in between. Germline CDR1 and CDR2: MRHNA and SNTAGT. In DNA form, the CDR3 reads TGTGCCAGCAGTGACTCGGGGGCGGGCACCGGGGAGCTGTTTTTT. Protein: CASSDSGAGTGELFF.

This clonotype came up many times. The V gene is TRBV20-1, the J gene TRBJ2-5, with a possible D match to TRBD2 (5 bases). Per the germline V gene, CDR1 is DFQATT and CDR2 is SNEGSKA (reference sequence). CDR3 length equals 13 residues. V shed 6 bases and J shed 7 bases, with 18 bases lying between them. CDR3 region: CSATFLSEGTQYF. The CDR3 DNA is TGCAGTGCCACTTTCCTAAGCGAGGGGACCCAGTACTTC.

This clonotype is a singleton in its sample. A single base separates this from a much larger clone, so it may be a read error. This chain uses TRBV6-2 or TRBV6-3 with TRBJ2-1; D uncertain. Germline loops: CDR1 MNHEY, CDR2 SVGEGT. CDR3 size: 12 residues. DNA of the CDR3: TGTGCCAGCAGTTCGCACCACAAAGAGCAGTTCTTC. This encodes CASSSHHKEQFF.

This clonotype was counted ten times or more. J is TRBJ1-5 and V is TRBV30, with 8 nucleotides matching TRBD1. Germline V gives CDR1 GTSNPN, CDR2 SVGIG (reference sequence). The ends lost 2 bases at V and 7 bases at J; junction bases unmatched: 4. This CDR3 region has 13 residues. The CDR3 here is CAWSRQGTQPQHF. CDR3 bases: TGTGCCTGGAGTAGACAGGGGACCCAGCCCCAGCATTTT. The variable domain in full, with the rest retrieved from reference TRBV30 and TRBJ1-5, is SQTIHQWPATLVQPVGSPLSLECTVEGTSNPNLYWYRQAAGRGLQLLFYSVGIGQISSEVPQNLSASRPQDRQFILSSKKLLLSDSGFYLCAWSRQGTQPQHFGDGTRLSIL.

This clonotype occurred many times. V usage is TRBV10-3 and J usage is TRBJ2-3, with 10 bases identical to TRBD2. The germline CDR1 and CDR2 sequences are ENHRY and SYGVKD. CDR3 length equals 16 residues. Germline trimming cut 6 bases from V and 3 bases from J; bases unmatched to any gene: 9. The CDR3 sequence is CAIRISGGAETDTQYF. DNA for the CDR3: TGTGCCATCAGAATAAGCGGGGGGGCCGAAACAGATACGCAGTATTTT.

About this clonotype: This sequence may be a read error, since a much larger clone differs from it by one base. The CDR3 region is CASSPARVSLGEKLFF. Here the CDR3 DNA reads TGTGCCAGCTCACCCGCGAGAGTCTCTCTCGGTGAAAAACTGTTTTTT. The chain employs TRBV18 and TRBJ1-4; D gene uncertain. V lost 3 bases to trimming and J lost 7 bases, with 18 bases between them. The CDR3 is 16 residues long. Germline V gene sequence: CDR1 KGHSH, CDR2 LQKENI. Using reference TRBV18 and TRBJ1-4 for the parts outside the CDR3, the full variable domain is NAGVMQNPRHLVRRRGQEARLRCSPMKGHSHVYWYRQLPEEGLKFMVYLQKENIIDESGMPKERFSAEFPKEGPSILRIQQVVRGDSAAYFCASSPARVSLGEKLFFGSGTQLSVL.

This clonotype was counted ten times or more. V gene TRBV5-1 combines with J gene TRBJ2-3; possible D gene TRBD2, 6 bases. V shed 7 bases and J shed 10 bases, with 16 bases lying between them. In germline, CDR1 is SGHRS, CDR2 YFSETQ. The CDR3 is 12 amino acids. For the CDR3, the DNA is TGCGCCAGCGGGGAGGACTATATCCCGCAGTATTTT. It encodes CASGEDYIPQYF.

The chain uses TRBV4-1 and TRBJ2-7; 8 bases line up with TRBD1. Losses at the gene ends were 3 bases for V and 7 bases for J; bases not matched to a gene: 5. This CDR3 region has 13 residues. Germline loops: CDR1 MGHRA, CDR2 YSYEKL. The CDR3 sequence is CASSHRTGQEQYF. The DNA of the CDR3 is TGCGCCAGCAGCCATCGGACAGGGCAAGAGCAGTACTTC.

This clonotype was counted a few times. The DNA of the CDR3 is TGTGCCAGCAGCTCGCCGGGACAGGGGAATGAAAAACTGTTTTTT. This encodes CASSSPGQGNEKLFF. The V call is TRBV7-2, the J call TRBJ1-4, with 10 positions matching TRBD1. Germline CDR1 reads SGHTA; CDR2 reads FQGNSA. The CDR3 extends over 15 amino acids. V was clipped by 4 bases and J by 5 bases; unmatched bases: 4.

The gene calls are TRBV10-2 and TRBJ2-2; TRBD2 aligns across 11 bases. The ends lost 8 bases at V and 4 bases at J; junction bases unmatched: 6. Germline V gene sequence: CDR1 WSHSY, CDR2 SAAADI. The length of the CDR3 is 15 residues. In DNA, the CDR3 is TGCGCCAGCGTTAGCGGGGGGGCGAGCACCGGGGAGCTGTTTTTT. The encoded protein is CASVSGGASTGELFF.

In its sample, this clonotype was seen many times. V gene TRBV7-9 combines with J gene TRBJ2-5, with D possibly called TRBD1 or TRBD2 (5 bases each). Trimming took 0 bases from V and 6 from J, leaving 14 bases between them. The CDR3 has 15 amino acids. Germline V gene data show CDR1 as SEHNR and CDR2 as FQNEAQ (reference sequence). The CDR3 reads CASSLAGTRIKTQYF. The DNA for the CDR3 is TGTGCCAGCAGCTTAGCAGGGACCCGTATAAAGACCCAGTACTTC.

The chain has TRBV19 and TRBJ2-1; TRBD1 matches 10 bases. Germline CDR1 reads LNHDA; CDR2 reads SQIVND (reference sequence). This CDR3 region has 14 residues. The V and J ends lost 6 bases and 9 bases, in that order; junction bases with no gene match: 8. As DNA, the CDR3 is TGTGCCAGTAGGGGGACAGGGGCGGCCAGTGAGCAGTTCTTC. It yields the protein CASRGTGAASEQFF.

With respect to this clonotype: A much larger clone differs by one base, so this may be a read error. J is TRBJ1-2 and V is TRBV7-6; TRBD1 matches 9 bases. This CDR3 contains 14 residues. Trimming cost V 10 bases and J 8 bases; bases outside gene matches: 14. Germline CDR1 reads SGHVS; CDR2 reads FNYEAQ. The CDR3 spells CANSQRTGEGGYTF. CDR3 DNA: TGTGCCAACAGTCAAAGGACAGGGGAAGGCGGCTACACCTTC.

This clonotype has only one observation. The genes are TRBV4-2 and TRBJ2-7; D gene ambiguous. V lost 0 bases and J 5 bases, leaving 14 bases between the germline ends. There are 15 residues in the CDR3. CDR1 and CDR2 from the germline V gene are LGHNA and YNFKEQ. The CDR3 region has the DNA TGTGCCAGCAGCCAAGATAATCTGAGAACGGACGAGCAGTACTTC. Translated, it gives CASSQDNLRTDEQYF.

This clonotype was counted many times. This chain joins TRBV10-3 and TRBJ2-2, with D unresolved. The V and J ends lost 3 bases and 6 bases respectively, with 8 bases between them. The CDR3 runs to 13 residues. CDR1 and CDR2 from the germline V gene are ENHRY and SYGVKD. The CDR3 region is CAISDQTPGELFF. CDR3 nucleotide sequence: TGTGCCATCAGTGACCAGACCCCCGGGGAGCTGTTTTTT.

This clonotype has a handful of counts. V usage is TRBV7-9 and J usage is TRBJ1-4, with D hard to call. The CDR3 length is 15 residues. V lost 2 bases, J lost 0 bases, and 7 bases lay in between. In germline, CDR1 is SEHNR, CDR2 FQNEAQ (reference sequence). The CDR3 bases are TGTGCCAGCAGCTTACAGGCTGCAACTAATGAAAAACTGTTTTTT. It encodes CASSLQAATNEKLFF.

This clonotype was counted ten times or more. The genes are TRBV6-1 and TRBJ1-5; D may be TRBD1 (6 bases). This CDR3 spans 15 amino acids. Germline CDR1 and CDR2: MNHNS and SASEGT. V was cut by 5 bases and J by 8 bases, with 19 bases left in between. CDR3 residues: CASSPGGAEMEPQHF. The DNA of the CDR3 is TGTGCCAGCAGTCCTGGGGGGGCTGAAATGGAGCCCCAGCATTTT.

The rearrangement uses TRBV5-1 and TRBJ2-5; D perhaps matches TRBD1 (5 bases). CDR3 size: 14 residues. The V gene lost 0 bases and the J gene lost 2 bases, with 8 bases spanning the gap. CDR1 and CDR2 from the germline V gene are SGHRS and YFSETQ. As DNA, the CDR3 is TGCGCCAGCAGCTTGGAGGGGAAACAAGAGACCCAGTACTTC. Translated: CASSLEGKQETQYF.

This clonotype was counted between two and nine times. The rearrangement links TRBV6-1 to TRBJ2-1; 8 bases are shared with TRBD1. V shed 3 bases and J 2 bases; nucleotides not matched to a gene: 3. Germline V gene data show CDR1 as MNHNS and CDR2 as SASEGT. The CDR3 has 15 residues. This CDR3 reads CASSEAGGTYNEQFF. CDR3 bases: TGTGCCAGCAGTGAGGCAGGGGGCACCTACAATGAGCAGTTCTTC.

This clonotype was observed at least ten times. The J gene is TRBJ1-2, the V gene TRBV20-1; 7 bases are shared with TRBD1. Germline CDR1 reads DFQATT; CDR2 reads SNEGSKA (reference sequence). Trimming cost V 3 bases and J 8 bases; bases outside gene matches: 12. This CDR3 spans 14 amino acids. The CDR3 reads CSASLRQGGRGYTF. CDR3 coding DNA: TGCAGTGCTAGCTTACGACAGGGTGGGAGAGGCTACACCTTC.

This clonotype was seen a handful of times. A much more abundant neighbour one base away suggests this may be a read error. The gene calls are TRBV5-1 and TRBJ2-2; 7 bases are a match to TRBD1. CDR3 size: 14 residues. Germline lookup yields CDR1 SGHRS and CDR2 YFSETQ. Losses at the gene ends were 4 bases for V and 3 bases for J; bases not matched to a gene: 3. Here the CDR3 DNA reads TGCGCCAGCAGCATCACAGGGGACACCGGGGAGCTGTTTTTT. This translates into CASSITGDTGELFF.

V and J are TRBV7-9 and TRBJ1-6; a weak D match, TRBD1 (6 bases). Between the trimmed V and J ends, which lost 6 bases and 10 bases, there was a span of 19 bases. The length of the CDR3 is 15 residues. The germline CDR1 and CDR2 sequences are SEHNR and FQNEAQ (reference sequence). The CDR3, as DNA: TGTGCCAGCAGGACAGACAGGTTAGGGCGGTCACCCCTCCACTTT. This translates into CASRTDRLGRSPLHF. The variable domain in full, with the rest retrieved from reference TRBV7-9 and TRBJ1-6, is DTGVSQNPRHKITKRGQNVTFRCDPISEHNRLYWYRQTLGQGPEFLTYFQNEAQLEKSRLLSDRFSAERPKGSFSTLEIQRTEQGDSAMYLCASRTDRLGRSPLHFGNGTRLTVT.

This clonotype occurred many times. The CDR3 region has the DNA TGCGCCAGCGCCCCTCTAGCGGGATCCCCTCGCTCCTACAATGAGCAGTTCTTC. Its protein is CASAPLAGSPRSYNEQFF. The chain uses TRBV5-1 and TRBJ2-1; 9 bases are a match to TRBD2. CDR3 size: 18 residues. Germline CDR1 is SGHRS and CDR2 is YFSETQ. The V and J ends lost 7 bases and 0 bases, in that order; junction bases with no gene match: 14.

This clonotype was detected many times. CDR3 nucleotides: TGTGCCAGCAGTGAAACGGGAGGTGGTACCGGGGAGCTGTTTTTT. Translation: CASSETGGGTGELFF. This chain connects TRBV2 to TRBJ2-2, with TRBD2 identical over 7 bases. The germline V gene has CDR1 SNHLY and CDR2 FYNNEI. The CDR3 consists of 15 residues. J was trimmed by 5 bases and V by 2 bases; bases with no gene match: 5.

V is TRBV6-2 or TRBV6-3 and J is TRBJ1-2, with D possibly being TRBD1 (5 bases). V dropped 7 bases and J dropped 8 bases, with 14 bases sitting between them. This CDR3 has 12 amino acids. Germline CDR1 is MNHEY and CDR2 is SVGEGT. This chain's CDR3 is CASMFGDGGYTF. CDR3 bases: TGTGCCAGCATGTTTGGGGACGGGGGCTACACCTTC.

Many counts were recorded for this clonotype. The rearrangement uses TRBV30 and TRBJ2-7; possibly TRBD2 for D (5 bases). Germline V gene data show CDR1 as GTSNPN and CDR2 as SVGIG (reference sequence). The CDR3 is 13 residues long. V dropped 3 bases and J dropped 4 bases, with 13 bases sitting between them. The DNA for the CDR3 is TGTGCCTGGAGCCGGACTGCCTCTTACGAGCAGTACTTC. Protein: CAWSRTASYEQYF.

This clonotype was seen ten or more times. The CDR3 DNA follows: TGTGCCAGCAGCCCGCGGTTTGTTAGGGGCTACGAGCAGTACTTC. Its protein product is CASSPRFVRGYEQYF. The chain employs TRBV7-6 and TRBJ2-7; maybe TRBD1 (5 bases). Trimming took 5 bases from V and 3 from J, leaving 17 bases between them. The V gene's germline CDR1 is SGHVS and CDR2 FNYEAQ. CDR3 length equals 15 residues.

The sample holds a few counts of this clonotype. The chain is built from TRBV12-3 or TRBV12-4 and TRBJ2-7; TRBD1 matches 7 bases. CDR3 length equals 13 residues. J gave up 4 bases and V 4 bases, and 4 bases lay outside the gene matches. DNA for the CDR3: TGTGCCAGCAGTTCCATGACAGGGTACGAGCAGTACTTC. This sequence encodes CASSSMTGYEQYF.

The table lists this clonotype with many counts. The rearrangement links TRBV10-3 to TRBJ1-2, with no clear D. The germline V gene encodes CDR1 ENHRY and CDR2 SYGVKD. This CDR3 region has 13 residues. The V gene lost 9 bases and the J gene lost 2 bases, with 13 bases spanning the gap. CDR3 nucleotides: TGTGCCATTTACGCCGGCAGCAACTATGGCTACACCTTC. As protein: CAIYAGSNYGYTF.

In its sample, this clonotype was seen a few times. The V and J genes are TRBV5-4 and TRBJ1-4; 7 bases line up with TRBD1. The CDR3 is made up of 15 amino acids. The germline V gene has CDR1 SGHNT and CDR2 YYREEE (reference sequence). With V trimmed by 5 bases and J by 0 bases, 4 bases remained unmatched. In DNA, the CDR3 is TGTGCCAGCAGTTACGACAGGGCAACTAATGAAAAACTGTTTTTT. Encoded protein: CASSYDRATNEKLFF.

This clonotype came up a few times. This chain connects TRBV9 to TRBJ1-1; 7 bases agree with TRBD1. The CDR3 runs 15 residues. The germline V gene has CDR1 SGDLS and CDR2 YYNGEE. V trimming: 2 bases; J trimming: 1 base; junction bases outside the gene matches: 5. Written as DNA, the CDR3 is TGTGCCAGCAGCGTCGGCAGGGGGAGGAACACTGAAGCTTTCTTT. As protein: CASSVGRGRNTEAFF.